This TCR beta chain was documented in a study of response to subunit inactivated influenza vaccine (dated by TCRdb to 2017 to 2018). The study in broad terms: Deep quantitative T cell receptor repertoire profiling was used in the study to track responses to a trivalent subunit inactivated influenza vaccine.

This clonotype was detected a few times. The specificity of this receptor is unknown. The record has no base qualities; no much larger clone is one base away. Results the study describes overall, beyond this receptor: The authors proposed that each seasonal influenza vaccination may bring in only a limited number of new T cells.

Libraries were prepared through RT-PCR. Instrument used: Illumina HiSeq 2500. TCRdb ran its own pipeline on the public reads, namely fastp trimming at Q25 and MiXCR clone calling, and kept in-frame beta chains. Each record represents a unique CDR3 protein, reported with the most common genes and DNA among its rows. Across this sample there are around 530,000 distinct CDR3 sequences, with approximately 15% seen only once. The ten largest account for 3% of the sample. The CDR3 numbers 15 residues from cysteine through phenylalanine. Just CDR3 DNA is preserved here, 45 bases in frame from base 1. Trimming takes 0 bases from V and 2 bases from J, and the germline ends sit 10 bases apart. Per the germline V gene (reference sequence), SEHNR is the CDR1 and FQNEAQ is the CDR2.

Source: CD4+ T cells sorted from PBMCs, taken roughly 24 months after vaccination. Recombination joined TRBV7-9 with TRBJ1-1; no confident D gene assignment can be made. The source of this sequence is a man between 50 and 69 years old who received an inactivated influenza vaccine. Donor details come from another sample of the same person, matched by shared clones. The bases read TGTGCCAGCAGCTTAGCCCTCCGGACCAACACTGAAGCTTTCTTT. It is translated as CASSLALRTNTEAFF.